This T cell receptor (beta chain) emerged from a study of shared clonotypes between healthy human individuals. Study-wide points: Generally, estimated richness proved larger in naive subsets than it did in memory subsets.

A word on this clone: Its antigen is unidentified.

Sequenced by immunoSEQ multiplex PCR; TCRdb stores in-frame clones only, minus some. The sample lists roughly 760,000 clones, around 67% seen once, with approximately 1.8% in the top ten. V shed 1 base, J shed 1 base, and the junction held 8 bases outside the gene matches. This CDR3 has 17 residues. The V gene's germline CDR1 is SGHDT and CDR2 YYEEEE. This clonotype was sampled from a woman aged 25-40 years in good health. Sequenced: memory CD4+ T cells sorted from blood. The subset is: CD45RA-negative fraction. The chain links TRBV5-6 to TRBJ2-5; 9 bases are shared with TRBD1. This CDR3 reads CASSLQNRGRIQETQYF. The CDR3 DNA sequence: TGTGCCAGCAGCTTGCAGAACAGGGGGCGAATCCAAGAGACCCAGTACTTC.